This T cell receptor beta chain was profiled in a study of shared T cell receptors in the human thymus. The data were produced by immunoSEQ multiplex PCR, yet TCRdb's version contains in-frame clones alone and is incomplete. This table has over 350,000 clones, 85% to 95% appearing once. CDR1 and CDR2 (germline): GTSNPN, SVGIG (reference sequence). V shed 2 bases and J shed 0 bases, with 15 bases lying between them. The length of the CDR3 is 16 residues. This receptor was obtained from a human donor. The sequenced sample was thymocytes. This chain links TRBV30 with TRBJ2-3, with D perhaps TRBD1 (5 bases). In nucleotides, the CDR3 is TGTGCCTGGAGTCTACTTACAGGATCGAGCACAGATACGCAGTATTTT. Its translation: CAWSLLTGSSTDTQYF.